This T cell receptor beta chain was sequenced for a study of T cell clonality in common variable immunodeficiency. Study results and limitations: The cause of increased CVID clonality remains unclear without subpopulation sequencing. In common variable immunodeficiency, TCR beta chains reportedly carried fewer deletions and N-nucleotide insertions.

The method was immunoSEQ multiplex PCR; TCRdb's version includes in-frame clones alone and lacks a portion of them. The table lists under 8,500 clones, with no singletons. The CDR3 has 13 amino acids. The germline gives CDR1 KGHSH, CDR2 LQKENI. The V end was cut by 4 bases, the J end by 2 bases, with 9 bases between. This clone has more than one count but fewer than ten. Its antigen remains unidentified. The read ends 3 residues shy of where the CDR3 ends; the end is completed using the germline J gene. V usage is TRBV18 and J usage is TRBJ2-7, with D unresolved. The TCR sequence derives from a human donor with common variable immunodeficiency. Sequencing input: peripheral blood mononuclear cells. The sequenced part of the CDR3 DNA is TGTGCCAGCTCACGCTCAGAGGCCTACGAG. Translation gives CASSRSEAYE. The full CDR3 is CASSRSEAYEQYF.